This is a list of T cell receptor beta chains from one sample in a study of T cell responses to AZD1222 COVID-19 vaccine. Assay: immunoSEQ multiplex PCR; the TCRdb copy retains only in-frame clones and omits some. Its listing shows some 150,000 clones. The specimen was peripheral blood. These receptors all stem from an adult in good health. Each CDR3 is given with its conserved first and last residue.

v_call	j_call	cdr3_aa
TRBV18	TRBJ2-3	CASSPGRTDTQYF
TRBV6-6	TRBJ1-1	CASSSGTGLATEAFF
TRBV18	TRBJ1-2	CASSLTNLPGRFTYGYTF
TRBV28	TRBJ2-2	CASSGPRGGVSGELFF
TRBV6-6	TRBJ1-5	CASSYEGRAGQPQHF
TRBV5-1	TRBJ2-4	CASSLVGGGGHIQYF
TRBV29-1	TRBJ2-7	CSARWGGSQYF
TRBV4-2	TRBJ1-5	CASSQRALSGFNQPQHF
TRBV3-1/TRBV3-2	TRBJ2-3	CASSQDATSFPDTQYF
TRBV7-3	TRBJ2-1	CASSLAGSYNEQFF
TRBV7-2	TRBJ2-7	CASSSRGGQATYEQYF
TRBV10-2	TRBJ2-7	CASSESGYEQYF
TRBV5-5	TRBJ2-4	CASSLFEGQRQGHF
TRBV7-2	TRBJ2-7	CASSLNPGGPYEQYF
TRBV19	TRBJ1-1	CASSIDPDGMNTEAFF
TRBV7-9	TRBJ2-1	CASSLRGTGGNEQFF
TRBV19	TRBJ2-2	CASSTSGGSNTGELFF